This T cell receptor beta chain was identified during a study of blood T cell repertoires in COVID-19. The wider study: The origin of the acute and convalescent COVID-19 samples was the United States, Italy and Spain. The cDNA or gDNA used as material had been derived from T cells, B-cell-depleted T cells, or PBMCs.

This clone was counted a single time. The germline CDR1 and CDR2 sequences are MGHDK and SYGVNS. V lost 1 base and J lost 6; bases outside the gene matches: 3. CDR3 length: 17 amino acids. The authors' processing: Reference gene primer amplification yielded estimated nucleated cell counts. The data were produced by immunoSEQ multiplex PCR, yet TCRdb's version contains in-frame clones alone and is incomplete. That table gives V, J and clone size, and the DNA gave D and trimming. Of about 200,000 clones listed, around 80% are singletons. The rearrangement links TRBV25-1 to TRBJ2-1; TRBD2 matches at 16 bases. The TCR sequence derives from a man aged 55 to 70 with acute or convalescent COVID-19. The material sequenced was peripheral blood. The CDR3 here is CASSELGTSGRANEQFF. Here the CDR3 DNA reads TGTGCCAGCAGTGAATTGGGGACTAGCGGGAGGGCCAATGAGCAGTTCTTC.